A selection of T cell receptor beta chains follows, all from one sample in a study of T cell responses to AZD1222 COVID-19 vaccine. This table comes from immunoSEQ multiplex PCR, and its TCRdb copy is limited to in-frame clones, with some not included. The sample lists some 150,000 clones, roughly 90% occurring once. The input for sequencing was peripheral blood, taken 28 days after the second AZD1222 dose. The receptors here all came from an adult who received the AZD1222 COVID-19 vaccine. Both conserved end residues are part of each CDR3. A D gene is named only where the DNA matches it firmly. Size tells how often a clone was seen (once, few, many) or the class of an expanded clone, and some rows leave it out.

v_call,j_call,clone_size,d_call,cdr3_nt,cdr3_aa
TRBV9,TRBJ2-7,.,TRBD2,TGTGCCAGCAGCAGTGGGACTAACTACGAGCAGTACTTC,CASSSGTNYEQYF
TRBV15,TRBJ1-2,.,.,TGTGCCACCAGCAGAGATCGAGTCCATGGCTACACCTTC,CATSRDRVHGYTF
TRBV7-8,TRBJ2-5,.,.,TGTGCCAGCAGCTTAGAGGGTAGCGCCGTCCGGACCCAGTACTTC,CASSLEGSAVRTQYF
TRBV28,TRBJ2-5,few,TRBD2,TGTGCCAGCAGTTTATTAGCTAGCGGGCCTAGGGAGACCCAGTACTTC,CASSLLASGPRETQYF
TRBV19,TRBJ1-6,.,.,TGTGCCAGTAGTACAACAGGAGGATCCTATAATTCACCCCTCCACTTT,CASSTTGGSYNSPLHF
TRBV12-3/TRBV12-4,TRBJ2-5,.,TRBD1,TGTGCCAGCAGCCGCGACAGGGGAGAGACCCAGTACTTC,CASSRDRGETQYF
TRBV7-9,TRBJ2-2,.,TRBD2,TGTGCCAGCAGCTTATTTCCCCAGAGCGGGGGACTCACCGGGGAGCTGTTTTTT,CASSLFPQSGGLTGELFF
TRBV6-5,TRBJ1-2,.,TRBD1,TGTGCCAGCAGGTCCGGGACAGGGGGCGCGTACGGCTACACCTTC,CASRSGTGGAYGYTF
TRBV5-4,TRBJ2-5,.,.,TGTGCCAGCAGCTTGAGTATCCAGGGACCGGGGGAGACCCAGTACTTC,CASSLSIQGPGETQYF
TRBV12-5,TRBJ2-7,.,TRBD1,TGTGCTAGTGGTTTCCCCGGGACAGGGGGCTCCTACGAGCAGTACTTC,CASGFPGTGGSYEQYF
TRBV10-1,TRBJ2-5,once,.,TGCGCCAGCAGTGAGTCGGGCAGGGACCAAGAGACCCAGTACTTC,CASSESGRDQETQYF
TRBV6-1,TRBJ1-2,.,TRBD1,TGTGCCAGCAGTGAAGGGTCCGGGACAGCCTATGGCTACACCTTC,CASSEGSGTAYGYTF
TRBV24-1,TRBJ2-3,.,TRBD2,TGTGCCACCAGTGATCCCGCGGGCGGGGGGAATACGCAGTATTTT,CATSDPAGGGNTQYF
TRBV7-2,TRBJ1-3,.,.,TGTGCCAGCAGCTTAGTCTCGCAGGGTAACACCATATATTTT,CASSLVSQGNTIYF
TRBV18,TRBJ2-7,.,.,TGTGCCAGCTCACCAGCGTCCACTCATTATTACTCCTACGAGCAGTACTTC,CASSPASTHYYSYEQYF
TRBV3-1/TRBV3-2,TRBJ2-1,.,.,TGTGCCAGCAGCTCTTACACGGGCAGAGACTACACTCATGAGCAGTTCTTC,CASSSYTGRDYTHEQFF
TRBV15,TRBJ2-7,.,TRBD1,TGTGCCACCAGCAGAGATCTGGGACAGGGCGCCCACGAGCAGTACTTC,CATSRDLGQGAHEQYF
TRBV5-1,TRBJ1-1,.,TRBD1,TGCGCCAGCAGCTTGACAGGGGGCAACACTGAAGCTTTCTTT,CASSLTGGNTEAFF
TRBV4-1,TRBJ2-2,.,.,TGCGCCAGCAGCCAAGATGGGCCTTACGGGGAGCTGTTTTTT,CASSQDGPYGELFF
TRBV10-2,TRBJ1-1,.,TRBD1,TGCGCCAGCAGTGAGTATTGGAGGGACAGGGGGTCGGGTGAAGCTTTCTTT,CASSEYWRDRGSGEAFF
TRBV11-3,TRBJ2-6,.,.,TGTGCCAGCAGCTTAACCTCAGGGCCCTCTGGGGCCAACGTCCTGACTTTC,CASSLTSGPSGANVLTF
TRBV15,TRBJ1-5,.,.,TGTGCCACCAGCAGAGACTGGCCCCCGGGTAGCAATCAGCCCCAGCATTTT,CATSRDWPPGSNQPQHF
TRBV5-1,TRBJ1-4,.,.,TGCGCCAGCAGCCCGTCGGATGACTCAGGTGAAAAACTGTTTTTT,CASSPSDDSGEKLFF
TRBV19,TRBJ1-2,.,TRBD1,TGTGCCAGTAACTCCCGACAGGGGGCAGAGAACTATGGCTACACCTTC,CASNSRQGAENYGYTF
TRBV6-5,TRBJ2-2,once,TRBD1,TGTGCCAGCAGTTCCGGGACAGCGAACACCGGGGAGCTGTTTTTT,CASSSGTANTGELFF
TRBV23-1,TRBJ1-1,.,.,TGCGCCAGCTGCTGCCACACCGTTCCAAACACTGAAGCTTTCTTT,CASCCHTVPNTEAFF
TRBV18,TRBJ2-7,few,.,TGTGCCAGCTCACCAGGCCACGAGCAGTACTTC,CASSPGHEQYF
TRBV15,TRBJ1-6,.,.,TGTGCCACCAGCAGGGACACGGATAATTCACCCCTCCACTTT,CATSRDTDNSPLHF
TRBV5-1,TRBJ1-2,.,TRBD1,TGCGCCAGCAGCTGGCAGGGGGGTCCCTATGGCTACACCTTC,CASSWQGGPYGYTF
TRBV19,TRBJ1-1,.,.,TGTGCCAGTAGTATCCAACTTCCGGGCACTGAAGCTTTCTTT,CASSIQLPGTEAFF
TRBV4-1,TRBJ2-7,.,.,TGCGCCAGCAGCCAGGAATATGCCGAGCAGTACTTC,CASSQEYAEQYF
TRBV9,TRBJ2-7,.,TRBD2,TGTGCCAGCAGCGTAGAGGCGGGAGCAGGATACGAGCAGTACTTC,CASSVEAGAGYEQYF
TRBV6-4,TRBJ1-6,few,.,TGTGCCAGCAGTGACTCACAAAATGGGACACTCCTAAGGACCTATAATTCACCCCTCCACTTT,CASSDSQNGTLLRTYNSPLHF
TRBV5-1,TRBJ1-4,once,TRBD1,TGCGCCAGCAGCCCGGGACAGGGGTCAACTAATGAAAAACTGTTTTTT,CASSPGQGSTNEKLFF
TRBV5-5,TRBJ1-3,.,.,TGTGCCAGCAGTCCCGACAGTACCTCTGGAAACACCATATATTTT,CASSPDSTSGNTIYF
TRBV10-3,TRBJ1-3,few,.,TGTGCCATCACCTCTGGAAACACCATATATTTT,CAITSGNTIYF
TRBV13,TRBJ1-6,once,.,TGTGCCAGCAGCTTCCGGTTTTCACCCCTCCACTTT,CASSFRFSPLHF
TRBV30,TRBJ1-5,once,.,TGTGCCTGGTCGCCCCAGGGCATCAATCAGCCCCAGCATTTT,CAWSPQGINQPQHF
TRBV13,TRBJ1-3,.,.,TGTGCCAGCAGCGACACGCAGGGAGAAAACACCATATATTTT,CASSDTQGENTIYF
TRBV7-2,TRBJ2-1,.,.,TGTGCCAGCAGCCCCAGGGGCGAACAGGCGCAGTTCTTC,CASSPRGEQAQFF
TRBV7-8,TRBJ2-1,.,.,TGTGCCAGCAGCTTAGAAGTGGCTTACTATGAGCAGTTCTTC,CASSLEVAYYEQFF
TRBV6-1,TRBJ1-3,.,.,TGTGCCAGCAGTGAATGGGGGCCTGGAAACACCATATATTTT,CASSEWGPGNTIYF
TRBV7-9,TRBJ2-6,.,.,TGTGCCAGCAGCGGGGGCGAAGGGGCCAACGTCCTGACTTTC,CASSGGEGANVLTF
TRBV28,TRBJ1-3,.,.,TGTGCCAGCAGGGCGGGCCTAGGAAACACCATATATTTT,CASRAGLGNTIYF
TRBV10-3,TRBJ1-5,.,TRBD1,TGTGCCATCAGCCAGGGGGTAAGAAATCAGCCCCAGCATTTT,CAISQGVRNQPQHF
TRBV4-1,TRBJ1-4,.,.,TGCGCCAGCAGCCAAGATTATGAGGTGAAACTGTTTTTT,CASSQDYEVKLFF
TRBV6-6,TRBJ1-2,.,.,TGTGCCAGCAGCCGAAAAAGGGCGCAGCAGGACTGGTATGGCTACACCTTC,CASSRKRAQQDWYGYTF
TRBV12-3/TRBV12-4,TRBJ2-1,.,.,TGTGCCAGCAGTCCGAATGATTACAATGAGCAGTTCTTC,CASSPNDYNEQFF
TRBV7-2,TRBJ2-2,once,.,TGTGCCAGCAGCCCACCCCCTTATTATCCCGGGGAGCTGTTTTTT,CASSPPPYYPGELFF
TRBV7-2,TRBJ2-7,.,.,TGTGCCAGCAGCTTAGGGACAGCGGGGACTTCCTACGAGCAGTACTTC,CASSLGTAGTSYEQYF
TRBV13,TRBJ1-3,.,.,TGTGCCAGCAGCTTGGCGGCAGGGGTGAACACCATATATTTT,CASSLAAGVNTIYF
TRBV6-5,TRBJ1-5,.,.,TGTGCCAGCAGTTACGACAGGAGCAATCAGCCCCAGCATTTT,CASSYDRSNQPQHF
TRBV7-9,TRBJ1-4,.,.,TGTGCCAGCAGCTCCCCCTCCACGCTCGAAAAACTGTTTTTT,CASSSPSTLEKLFF
TRBV7-2,TRBJ2-3,once,TRBD1,TGTGCCAGCAGCTACCGGGACAGGGCCTCGAATACGCAGTATTTT,CASSYRDRASNTQYF
TRBV6-1,TRBJ2-7,.,.,TGTGCCAGCAGTGAATTCTACGAGCAGTACTTC,CASSEFYEQYF
TRBV7-9,TRBJ1-1,.,.,TGTGCCAGCGGGGAACCACAGGAAAACACTGAAGCTTTCTTT,CASGEPQENTEAFF
TRBV28,TRBJ1-4,once,.,TGTGCCAGCAGTCCCGCGGGATCAAAACTGTTTTTT,CASSPAGSKLFF